Listed below are T cell receptor beta chains from one sample, sequenced in a study of blood T cell repertoires in COVID-19. This table comes from immunoSEQ multiplex PCR, and its TCRdb copy is limited to in-frame clones, with some not included. The sample consists of some 340,000 clones, about 83% of them appearing once. The sequencing input was peripheral blood. The source of these receptors is a man in his thirties or forties with active or convalescent COVID-19. Both conserved end residues are part of each CDR3. The order of the fields is V gene, J gene, D gene, clone size, CDR3 protein, CDR3 DNA. A D gene is named only where the DNA matches it firmly. The size entry is marked missing in some rows and otherwise reads once, few, many or a size class.

>TRBV20-1|TRBJ1-2|TRBD1|NA
CSADRDGYTF
TGCAGTGCTGACAGGGATGGCTACACCTTC
>TRBV9|TRBJ2-5|NA|NA
CASSVAEETQYF
TGTGCCAGCAGCGTAGCTGAGGAGACCCAGTACTTC
>TRBV5-1|TRBJ2-6|NA|NA
CASSPDSSGANVLTF
TGCGCCAGCAGCCCAGACAGCTCTGGGGCCAACGTCCTGACTTTC
>TRBV7-2|TRBJ2-6|NA|NA
CASRRTGANVLTF
TGTGCCAGCCGGAGAACTGGGGCCAACGTCCTGACTTTC
>TRBV5-1|TRBJ1-4|TRBD1|NA
CASTPTGTLNEKLFF
TGCGCCAGCACACCGACAGGGACTCTTAATGAAAAACTGTTTTTT
>TRBV5-1|TRBJ1-2|NA|NA
CASSLEPNQNYGYTF
TGCGCCAGCAGCTTGGAACCGAATCAGAACTATGGCTACACCTTC
>TRBV7-8|TRBJ1-4|NA|NA
CASSPMRGGSNEKLFF
TGTGCCAGCAGCCCTATGAGGGGGGGCTCGAATGAAAAACTGTTTTTT
>TRBV4-3|TRBJ2-3|NA|NA
CASSQGLGGVRADTQYF
TGCGCCAGCAGCCAAGGTCTCGGGGGAGTAAGGGCAGATACGCAGTATTTT
>TRBV4-3|TRBJ2-1|NA|NA
CASSQDFGLGYNEQFF
TGCGCCAGCAGCCAAGATTTCGGACTTGGTTACAATGAGCAGTTCTTC
>TRBV25-1|TRBJ2-1|TRBD1|NA
CASEDRSSYNEQFF
TGTGCCAGCGAGGACAGGAGCTCCTACAATGAGCAGTTCTTC
>TRBV15|TRBJ1-4|NA|NA
CATSRDSSEKLFF
TGTGCCACCAGCAGAGATAGCAGCGAAAAACTGTTTTTT
>TRBV7-8|TRBJ2-3|TRBD2|NA
CASSSPGGMTDTQYF
TGTGCCAGCAGCTCCCCGGGAGGGATGACAGATACGCAGTATTTT
>TRBV30|TRBJ2-2|TRBD1|NA
CAWLKGPGTGSGELFF
TGTGCCTGGTTGAAGGGCCCTGGGACAGGGTCCGGGGAGCTGTTTTTT
>TRBV5-1|TRBJ2-3|NA|NA
CASSLGVRQNGDTQYF
TGCGCCAGCAGCTTGGGGGTTCGGCAAAACGGGGATACGCAGTATTTT
>TRBV5-8|TRBJ1-3|NA|NA
CASSLGAGRSGNTIYF
TGTGCCAGCAGCTTGGGGGCAGGGCGGTCTGGAAACACCATATATTTT
>TRBV4-1|TRBJ2-3|NA|NA
CASSQERTRDTQYF
TGCGCCAGCAGCCAAGAACGGACAAGGGATACGCAGTATTTT
>TRBV14|TRBJ1-2|TRBD1|NA
CASSRQPGQGYTF
TGTGCCAGCAGCCGGCAACCGGGACAGGGCTACACCTTC
>TRBV2|TRBJ1-2|TRBD1|NA
CASSRGQGGYGYTF
TGTGCCAGCAGTCGAGGACAGGGCGGCTATGGCTACACCTTC
>TRBV2|TRBJ1-1|NA|NA
CASIDGLNTEAFF
TGTGCCAGCATCGATGGACTTAACACTGAAGCTTTCTTT
>TRBV7-8|TRBJ1-2|TRBD1|NA
CASSFTGTENYGYTF
TGTGCCAGCAGCTTTACCGGGACAGAGAACTATGGCTACACCTTC
>TRBV7-9|TRBJ1-2|NA|NA
CASSLASSAGIGYTF
TGTGCCAGCAGCTTAGCCAGCAGCGCGGGGATTGGCTACACCTTC
>TRBV5-8|TRBJ1-2|NA|NA
CSQVYGYTF
TGTTCACAGGTCTATGGCTACACCTTC
>TRBV5-6|TRBJ2-7|NA|NA
CASSLPDREIYEQYF
TGTGCCAGCAGCCTACCTGACAGAGAGATCTACGAGCAGTACTTC
>TRBV7-9|TRBJ2-3|NA|NA
CASRPGGGTDTQYF
TGTGCCAGCAGACCCGGAGGGGGCACAGATACGCAGTATTTT
>TRBV3-1/TRBV3-2|TRBJ2-1|TRBD2|NA
CASSQGSASGGDNEQFF
TGTGCCAGCAGCCAAGGCAGCGCTAGCGGGGGGGACAATGAGCAGTTCTTC
>TRBV24-1|TRBJ1-2|TRBD1|once
CATSEAWTGNYGYTF
TGTGCCACCAGTGAAGCTTGGACAGGGAACTATGGCTACACCTTC
>TRBV5-1|TRBJ2-7|TRBD2|NA
CASSLGLAASSYEQYF
TGCGCCAGCAGCTTGGGTCTAGCGGCCAGCTCCTACGAGCAGTACTTC
>TRBV19|TRBJ1-4|NA|NA
CASSIWQNNEKLFF
TGTGCCAGTAGTATTTGGCAGAATAATGAAAAACTGTTTTTT
>TRBV27|TRBJ1-4|NA|NA
CASRREATNEKLFF
TGTGCCAGCAGGAGAGAAGCAACTAATGAAAAACTGTTTTTT
>TRBV24-1|TRBJ1-5|NA|NA
CATIQSNQPQHF
TGTGCCACCATCCAGAGCAATCAGCCCCAGCATTTT
>TRBV6-5|TRBJ1-3|NA|NA
CASSYRFPGNTIYF
TGTGCCAGCAGTTATCGGTTTCCTGGAAACACCATATATTTT
>TRBV9|TRBJ2-5|TRBD2|NA
CASSVGGGGAGEQETQYF
TGTGCCAGCAGCGTAGGCGGCGGGGGGGCAGGGGAGCAAGAGACCCAGTACTTC
>TRBV6-2/TRBV6-3|TRBJ1-2|NA|NA
CASSTGRGIYGYTF
TGTGCCAGCAGTACAGGCCGGGGGATATACGGCTACACCTTC
>TRBV5-1|TRBJ1-3|TRBD1|NA
CASREETGAGNTIYF
TGCGCCAGCAGAGAAGAGACAGGGGCCGGAAACACCATATATTTT
>TRBV3-1/TRBV3-2|TRBJ1-5|NA|NA
CASSQECCTWPGNYSNQPQHF
TGTGCCAGCAGCCAAGAATGCTGTACATGGCCAGGGAATTATAGCAATCAGCCCCAGCATTTT
>TRBV3-1/TRBV3-2|TRBJ2-5|TRBD2|NA
CASSQDNGGARETQYF
TGTGCCAGCAGCCAAGATAACGGGGGGGCCAGAGAGACCCAGTACTTC
>TRBV6-1|TRBJ2-2|NA|NA
CASSETVLNTGELFF
TGTGCCAGCAGTGAGACAGTATTGAACACCGGGGAGCTGTTTTTT
>TRBV5-1|TRBJ1-4|TRBD1|NA
CASSWDSEKLFF
TGCGCCAGCAGCTGGGACAGTGAAAAACTGTTTTTT
>TRBV19|TRBJ1-1|NA|NA
CASSPRRGSVANTEAFF
TGTGCCAGTAGTCCAAGACGGGGGAGCGTAGCGAACACTGAAGCTTTCTTT
>TRBV11-3|TRBJ1-1|NA|NA
CASTQGTNTEAFF
TGTGCCAGCACCCAGGGCACGAACACTGAAGCTTTCTTT
>TRBV7-9|TRBJ1-1|NA|NA
CASSLDRSTPEAFF
TGTGCCAGCAGCTTAGACAGGTCAACGCCTGAAGCTTTCTTT
>TRBV11-2|TRBJ2-7|NA|NA
CASSSAPNYEQYF
TGTGCCAGCAGCTCTGCCCCTAATTACGAGCAGTACTTC
>TRBV6-2/TRBV6-3|TRBJ1-2|TRBD1|NA
CASSFQGGNGYTF
TGTGCCAGCAGTTTCCAGGGGGGAAATGGCTACACCTTC
>TRBV24-1|TRBJ2-3|TRBD2|NA
CATSDSTGLAGKLTAADTQYF
TGTGCCACCAGTGACTCTACTGGACTAGCGGGGAAGCTTACGGCGGCAGATACGCAGTATTTT
>TRBV19|TRBJ2-6|NA|NA
CASTRRSGANVLTF
TGTGCCAGTACCAGGCGCTCTGGGGCCAACGTCCTGACTTTC
>TRBV7-8|TRBJ2-1|NA|NA
CASSLARAGADNEQFF
TGTGCCAGCAGCTTAGCAAGGGCAGGGGCGGACAATGAGCAGTTCTTC
>TRBV4-1|TRBJ2-3|NA|NA
CASSQVAQPSTDTQYF
TGCGCCAGCAGCCAAGTAGCTCAGCCTAGCACAGATACGCAGTATTTT
>TRBV6-5|TRBJ1-1|NA|NA
CASSPDRSSEAFF
TGTGCCAGCAGCCCCGACAGGAGTAGTGAAGCTTTCTTT
>TRBV7-9|TRBJ2-7|NA|few
CASSLDRGHGYEQYF
TGTGCCAGCAGCTTAGATAGGGGACACGGGTACGAGCAGTACTTC
>TRBV19|TRBJ2-3|TRBD2|NA
CASSISSGVTDTQYF
TGTGCCAGTAGTATATCTAGCGGGGTCACAGATACGCAGTATTTT
>TRBV7-2|TRBJ1-5|NA|NA
CASSLRSTGNQPQHF
TGTGCCAGCAGCTTACGCTCGACGGGAAATCAGCCCCAGCATTTT
>TRBV2|TRBJ1-2|NA|few
CASSWANWGYTF
TGTGCCAGCAGCTGGGCCAACTGGGGCTACACCTTC
>TRBV3-1/TRBV3-2|TRBJ2-3|NA|NA
CASSQAEVADTQYF
TGTGCCAGCAGCCAAGCGGAGGTCGCAGATACGCAGTATTTT
>TRBV5-4|TRBJ2-3|NA|NA
CASSLNRADTQYF
TGTGCCAGCAGCTTGAACCGCGCAGATACGCAGTATTTT
>TRBV6-1|TRBJ2-3|TRBD2|NA
CASSEQREATDTQYF
TGTGCCAGCAGTGAACAGCGGGAGGCGACAGATACGCAGTATTTT
>TRBV4-3|TRBJ1-2|NA|once
CASSTVVGAGGYTF
TGCGCCAGCAGCACAGTAGTGGGGGCTGGAGGCTACACCTTC
>TRBV18|TRBJ2-3|TRBD2|NA
CASSLRTSGRFVDTQYF
TGTGCCAGCTCTTTGAGGACTAGCGGGAGGTTTGTAGATACGCAGTATTTT
>TRBV14|TRBJ2-1|NA|NA
CASTPTPYNEQFF
TGTGCCAGCACCCCGACACCCTACAATGAGCAGTTCTTC
>TRBV9|TRBJ1-3|NA|NA
CASSVARGPGNTIYF
TGTGCCAGCAGCGTAGCTAGAGGCCCTGGAAACACCATATATTTT
>TRBV30|TRBJ1-3|NA|NA
CAWSVLAREGGNTIYF
TGTGCCTGGAGTGTACTCGCCAGGGAGGGTGGAAACACCATATATTTT